What follows are 26 T cell receptor beta chains derived from one specimen sequenced in a study of blood T cell repertoires in COVID-19. Measured with immunoSEQ multiplex PCR; TCRdb has only the in-frame clones, and not every one. The sample has 200,000 to 250,000 clones, about 91% seen once. Material: peripheral blood. These receptors were collected from a woman aged 25 to 39 with COVID-19, enrolled during active disease.

The V and J genes are TRBV9 and TRBJ2-3; no definite D call. From germline, CDR1 is SGDLS and CDR2 YYNGEE. Trimming shortened V by 2 bases and J by 4 bases, and 11 bases separated the two germline ends. The CDR3 contains 14 residues. In nucleotides, the CDR3 is TGTGCCAGCAGCGTCGGCCTAGAATCAGATACGCAGTATTTT. It specifies CASSVGLESDTQYF.

The V gene is TRBV3-1 (or the pseudogene TRBV3-2), the J gene TRBJ1-5, with D tentatively TRBD1 (6 bases). The V gene lost 3 bases and the J gene lost 0 bases, with 18 bases spanning the gap. CDR1 and CDR2 (germline): LGHDT, YNNKEL (reference sequence). The CDR3 has 18 amino acids. This CDR3 reads CASSHPPRGPYSNQPQHF. The CDR3 DNA follows: TGTGCCAGCAGCCACCCCCCCAGGGGTCCTTATAGCAATCAGCCCCAGCATTTT.

This clone occurred a few times. The chain links TRBV15 to TRBJ1-6; D is unclear. This CDR3 region has 13 residues. V shed 5 bases and J shed 6 bases, with 8 bases lying between them. The germline CDR1 and CDR2 sequences are LNHNV and YYDKDF (reference sequence). CDR3 sequence (DNA): TGTGCCACCAGCTCAGTTCCTAATTCACCCCTCCACTTT. Translating it yields CATSSVPNSPLHF.

The chain couples TRBV7-2 to TRBJ1-3, with a possible D match to TRBD1 (6 bases). V was cut by 0 bases and J by 4 bases, with 13 bases left in between. The CDR3 consists of 16 residues. Germline CDR1 reads SGHTA; CDR2 reads FQGNSA. CDR3 loop: CASSLAGGSGGNTIYF. The CDR3 DNA is TGTGCCAGCAGCTTAGCTGGGGGCTCGGGGGGAAACACCATATATTTT.

The chain has TRBV19 and TRBJ1-5, with 7 bases that match TRBD1. This CDR3 comprises 14 residues. Germline V CDR1 and CDR2: LNHDA, SQIVND (reference sequence). With 9 bases clipped from V and 1 base from J, the junction kept 6 bases outside the gene matches. CDR3 in DNA: TGTGCCAGCCAGGGGGTGTGGAGCAATCAGCCCCAGCATTTT. Translation: CASQGVWSNQPQHF.

The CDR3 coding sequence is TGCGCCAGCAGCTTGGTCGCGACAGGGGGGTATGGCTACACCTTC. This codes for CASSLVATGGYGYTF. This chain joins TRBV5-1 and TRBJ1-2, with 9 bases lining up with TRBD1. J was trimmed by 5 bases and V by 0 bases; bases with no gene match: 5. This CDR3 spans 15 amino acids. Germline values: CDR1 SGHRS, CDR2 YFSETQ.

V is TRBV3-1 (or the pseudogene TRBV3-2) and J is TRBJ2-3; TRBD2 matches at 14 bases. Germline V gene sequence: CDR1 LGHDT, CDR2 YNNKEL (reference sequence). CDR3 length equals 17 residues. V was pared by 1 base and J by 7 bases, with 7 bases of the junction left unmatched. The CDR3 reads CASSQAVTSGGANTQYF. CDR3 nucleotide sequence: TGTGCCAGCAGCCAAGCCGTGACTAGCGGGGGGGCAAATACGCAGTATTTT.

The V call is TRBV3-1 (or the pseudogene TRBV3-2), the J call TRBJ2-7, with TRBD2 matching 12 bases. The length of the CDR3 is 15 residues. Germline V gene lookup returns CDR1 LGHDT and CDR2 YNNKEL (reference sequence). Germline trimming cut 7 bases from V and 2 bases from J; bases unmatched to any gene: 6. CDR3 nucleotide sequence: TGTGCCAGCACCCCTGGACTAGCGGGAACCTACGAGCAGTACTTC. Translation gives CASTPGLAGTYEQYF.

The chain joins TRBV13 to TRBJ2-5, with 7 bases fitting TRBD2. The V and J ends lost 6 bases and 2 bases, in that order; junction bases with no gene match: 6. The germline gives CDR1 PRHDT, CDR2 FYEKMQ (reference sequence). The CDR3 runs to 14 residues. The CDR3 DNA follows: TGTGCCAGCAGAGGGGAGGGGCTACAAGAGACCCAGTACTTC. Its protein product is CASRGEGLQETQYF. Full variable domain (remainder filled in from reference TRBV13 and TRBJ2-5): AAGVIQSPRHLIKEKRETATLKCYPIPRHDTVYWYQQGPGQDPQFLISFYEKMQSDKGSIPDRFSAQQFSDYHSELNMSSLELGDSALYFCASRGEGLQETQYFGPGTRLLVL.

V and J are TRBV15 and TRBJ1-2; 12 bases match TRBD1. The CDR3 contains 17 residues. After removal of 3 bases from V and 7 bases from J, the junction contained 12 bases not matched to a gene. Germline CDR1 reads LNHNV; CDR2 reads YYDKDF (reference sequence). In nucleotides, the CDR3 is TGTGCCACCAGCAGGGATCCGGGACAGGGGGCGGATCGTGGCTACACCTTC. As protein: CATSRDPGQGADRGYTF. The full variable domain, completed using reference TRBV15 and TRBJ1-2, is DAMVIQNPRYQVTQFGKPVTLSCSQTLNHNVMYWYQQKSSQAPKLLFHYYDKDFNNEADTPDNFQSRRPNTSFCFLDIRSPGLGDTAMYLCATSRDPGQGADRGYTFGSGTRLTVV.

The chain carries TRBV9 and TRBJ2-1; 14 bases map to TRBD2. This CDR3 has 17 amino acids. Per the germline V gene, CDR1 is SGDLS and CDR2 is YYNGEE. With 4 bases clipped from V and 4 bases from J, the junction kept 7 bases outside the gene matches. CDR3 protein: CASSTRLAGGPYNEQFF. The CDR3 DNA reads TGTGCCAGCAGCACTCGACTAGCGGGGGGGCCTTACAATGAGCAGTTCTTC.

This clone was seen a single time. This chain connects TRBV18 to TRBJ1-3; D unresolved. The germline V gene has CDR1 KGHSH and CDR2 LQKENI. Between the trimmed V and J ends, which lost 2 bases and 0 bases, there was a span of 8 bases. The CDR3 extends over 15 amino acids. CDR3 in amino acids: CASSPGPNSGNTIYF. CDR3 coding DNA: TGTGCCAGCTCACCAGGGCCTAACTCTGGAAACACCATATATTTT.

The genes are TRBV6-5 and TRBJ1-2; D gene uncertain. V lost 9 bases and J lost 8, with 16 bases in between. Germline V gives CDR1 MNHEY, CDR2 SVGAGI. The CDR3 is made up of 12 amino acids. The CDR3 nucleotides are TGTGCCAGTGGGAAATGGAGGGCGGGCTACACCTTC. Its translation is CASGKWRAGYTF.

CDR3 residues: CASSPSGTEDEKLFF. The CDR3 DNA reads as TGTGCCAGCAGCCCATCCGGGACAGAGGATGAAAAACTGTTTTTT. The chain carries TRBV9 and TRBJ1-4, with 7 bases matching TRBD1. Germline-derived CDR1 and CDR2 are SGDLS and YYNGEE. The V and J ends lost 4 bases and 6 bases, in that order; junction bases with no gene match: 9. This CDR3 region has 15 residues.

The chain employs TRBV7-8 and TRBJ2-5, with TRBD2 matching over 10 bases. CDR1 and CDR2 (germline): SGHVS, FQNEAQ. The V gene end was trimmed by 5 bases and the J gene end by 4 bases; junction bases not matched to a gene: 10. The CDR3 contains 16 residues. The CDR3 nucleotides read TGTGCCAGCAGCCAATCTAGCGGGGGTGCCCCAGAGACCCAGTACTTC. Amino acids: CASSQSSGGAPETQYF.

The chain is built from TRBV5-1 and TRBJ1-4; D unresolved. V shed 5 bases and J shed 4 bases, with 15 bases lying between them. CDR3 length equals 15 residues. The germline gives CDR1 SGHRS, CDR2 YFSETQ. This CDR3 is CASRTGEGVNEKLFF. In DNA, the CDR3 is TGCGCCAGCAGAACTGGGGAGGGCGTTAATGAAAAACTGTTTTTT.

The CDR3 spells CASSSRGRADLETQYF. CDR3 nucleotides: TGTGCCAGCAGCTCGCGGGGGAGGGCAGATCTCGAGACCCAGTACTTC. This chain links TRBV28 with TRBJ2-5; 7 bases are a match to TRBD2. From germline, CDR1 is MDHEN and CDR2 SYDVKM. V lost 6 bases to trimming and J lost 5 bases; unmatched junction nucleotides: 15. The CDR3 totals 16 residues.

The chain uses TRBV7-9 and TRBJ2-7; D uncertain. The length of the CDR3 is 12 residues. V lost 4 bases and J 4 bases, leaving 8 bases between the germline ends. Germline V CDR1 and CDR2: SEHNR, FQNEAQ (reference sequence). The CDR3 reads CASSSVNYEQYV. CDR3 coding DNA: TGTGCCAGCAGCTCGGTAAATTACGAGCAGTACGTC.

Remarks on this clone: This same CDR3 is encoded by further DNA sequences in the sample. J is TRBJ2-2 and V is TRBV10-1, with TRBD2 as a possible D gene (5 bases). Trimming took 0 bases from V and 6 from J, leaving 5 bases between them. Per germline, CDR1 WNHNN and CDR2 SYGVQD (reference sequence). The length of the CDR3 is 13 residues. Here the CDR3 DNA reads TGCGCCAGCAGTGAGTCCGGGGCCGGGGAGCTGTTTTTT. Translating it yields CASSESGAGELFF.

V is TRBV7-9 and J is TRBJ2-7; 7 bases are a match to TRBD1. Germline trimming cut 4 bases from V and 2 bases from J; bases unmatched to any gene: 5. The CDR3 is 14 residues long. Germline loops: CDR1 SEHNR, CDR2 FQNEAQ (reference sequence). The CDR3 DNA sequence: TGTGCCAGCAGCTCAACAGGGGACCCCTACGAGCAGTACTTC. It specifies CASSSTGDPYEQYF.

The chain is built from TRBV24-1 and TRBJ2-1; 11 nucleotides align to TRBD2. The J segment lost 3 bases and the V segment lost 3 bases, leaving 3 bases of the junction unmatched. Germline assignment: CDR1 KGHDR and CDR2 SFDVKD. This CDR3 comprises 16 residues. As DNA, the CDR3 is TGTGCCACCAGTGATCCCGGGACTAGCGGCTACAATGAGCAGTTCTTC. Its protein is CATSDPGTSGYNEQFF.

V usage is TRBV29-1 and J usage is TRBJ2-2; 9 positions match TRBD2. V was clipped by 3 bases and J by 5 bases; unmatched bases: 7. Germline V lookup: CDR1 SQVTM, CDR2 ANQGSEA. The CDR3 spans 15 residues. CDR3 in amino acids: CSVEGGLAETGELFF. The CDR3 nucleotides read TGCAGCGTTGAGGGGGGACTAGCTGAAACCGGGGAGCTGTTTTTT.

The chain employs TRBV30 and TRBJ2-1, with 10 bases lining up with TRBD2. Germline V gives CDR1 GTSNPN, CDR2 SVGIG (reference sequence). Losses at the gene ends were 4 bases for V and 4 bases for J; bases not matched to a gene: 4. The CDR3 consists of 14 residues. This chain's CDR3 is CAWTSGSRYNEQFF. CDR3 bases: TGTGCCTGGACTAGCGGGAGTCGGTACAATGAGCAGTTCTTC. Combining the CDR3 with reference TRBV30 and TRBJ2-1 gives the whole variable domain SQTIHQWPATLVQPVGSPLSLECTVEGTSNPNLYWYRQAAGRGLQLLFYSVGIGQISSEVPQNLSASRPQDRQFILSSKKLLLSDSGFYLCAWTSGSRYNEQFFGPGTRLTVL.

This clone was counted a few times. The V gene is TRBV7-2, the J gene TRBJ2-2; 7 nucleotides match TRBD2. The CDR3 loop spans 18 amino acids. V was clipped by 1 base and J by 8 bases; unmatched bases: 16. Per germline, CDR1 SGHTA and CDR2 FQGNSA. In DNA, the CDR3 is TGTGCCAGCAGCTTAGGGCCGGGCCTAGCGGCCGTCCGAGGGGAGCTGTTTTTT. Residues: CASSLGPGLAAVRGELFF. Full variable domain (outside the CDR3, taken from reference TRBV7-2 and TRBJ2-2): GAGVSQSPSNKVTEKGKDVELRCDPISGHTALYWYRQSLGQGLEFLIYFQGNSAPDKSGLPSDRFSAERTGGSVSTLTIQRTQQEDSAVYLCASSLGPGLAAVRGELFFGEGSRLTVL.

The V and J genes are TRBV9 and TRBJ2-5; D gene unclear. The ends were cut back, 0 bases at V and 2 bases at J, with 5 bases in the middle. The CDR3 is 13 residues long. Germline values: CDR1 SGDLS, CDR2 YYNGEE. The CDR3 loop reads CASSVVSQETQYF. The CDR3, as DNA: TGTGCCAGCAGCGTAGTCTCTCAAGAGACCCAGTACTTC. The full variable domain, with the rest looked up from reference TRBV9 and TRBJ2-5, is DSGVTQTPKHLITATGQRVTLRCSPRSGDLSVYWYQQSLDQGLQFLIQYYNGEERAKGNILERFSAQQFPDLHSELNLSSLELGDSALYFCASSVVSQETQYFGPGTRLLVL.

The rearrangement links TRBV19 to TRBJ1-4; D is possibly TRBD1 (6 bases). CDR3 length equals 15 residues. V lost 8 bases to trimming and J lost 7 bases, with 20 bases between them. The germline CDR1 and CDR2 sequences are LNHDA and SQIVND (reference sequence). As DNA, the CDR3 is TGTGCCAGTCGGATCCAGGCAGGGGAGGGTGAAAAACTGTTTTTT. This gives the protein CASRIQAGEGEKLFF.